Listed below are T cell receptor beta chains from one sample, sequenced in a study of blood T cell repertoires in COVID-19. Only in-frame clones appear in the TCRdb table, and some are missing; sequencing was by immunoSEQ multiplex PCR. The sample holds roughly 260,000 clones, around 90% seen once. The material sequenced was peripheral blood. The receptor set was obtained from a woman aged 45-59 years who had recovered from COVID-19. Each CDR3 is given with its conserved first and last residue.

v_gene,j_gene,CDR3aa
TRBV5-1,TRBJ2-5,CASSSVISGRGYEETQYF
TRBV5-1,TRBJ2-7,CASSVDRGRNEQYF
TRBV29-1,TRBJ1-2,CSVGPGQAVYGYTF
TRBV9,TRBJ2-1,CASSVGSGKQFF
TRBV6-4,TRBJ2-7,CASSAGTGVLYEQYF
TRBV11-2,TRBJ1-1,CASSLDRKGWYTEAFF
TRBV5-4,TRBJ2-7,CASSPGTRILEQYF
TRBV6-5,TRBJ2-3,CASSTLAADTQYF
TRBV9,TRBJ2-2,CASSVALAGAGNTGELFF
TRBV11-3,TRBJ2-1,CASSLDGGVVDNEQFF